Each of the 19 T cell receptor beta chains below was sequenced from the same sample in a study of blood T cell repertoires in COVID-19. Here immunoSEQ multiplex PCR was the method, and the copy in TCRdb shows in-frame clones only, minus some. The repertoire holds around 160,000 clones, with approximately 80% as singletons. The sequenced sample consisted of PBMCs or T cells enriched from blood (not recorded which). The receptors were sampled from a man between 40 and 49 years old who had recovered from COVID-19.

This clone was recorded only once. The rearrangement uses TRBV5-1 and TRBJ2-2; TRBD1 matches at 10 bases. CDR1 is SGHRS, CDR2 YFSETQ, per germline. V was pared by 7 bases and J by 2 bases, with 8 bases of the junction left unmatched. This CDR3 is 16 amino acids long. The CDR3 is CASVDRGPPNTGELFF. The CDR3 nucleotides are TGCGCCAGCGTAGACAGGGGGCCGCCCAACACCGGGGAGCTGTTTTTT.

The chain combines TRBV2 with TRBJ1-4; 8 bases match TRBD1. J gave up 8 bases and V 0 bases, and 8 bases lay outside the gene matches. This CDR3 has 16 residues. Looked up from germline, CDR1 is SNHLY and CDR2 is FYNNEI. The CDR3 coding sequence is TGTGCCAGCAGTGAAGCGCTTCAGGGGGCCGGGGAAAAACTGTTTTTT. Its translation: CASSEALQGAGEKLFF.

V is TRBV27 and J is TRBJ1-5, with TRBD1 matching 10 bases. Looked up from germline, CDR1 is MNHEY and CDR2 is SMNVEV (reference sequence). The CDR3 totals 17 residues. V shed 4 bases and J 6 bases; nucleotides not matched to a gene: 12. The CDR3 protein is CASSSYAGTGVAQPQHF. CDR3 coding DNA: TGTGCCAGCAGTTCTTATGCCGGGACAGGGGTCGCTCAGCCCCAGCATTTT.

The V gene is TRBV5-5, the J gene TRBJ2-7; 7 bases are a match to TRBD1. The CDR3 has 14 amino acids. The J segment lost 2 bases and the V segment lost 5 bases, leaving 7 bases of the junction unmatched. The germline V gene encodes CDR1 SGHKS and CDR2 YYEKEE (reference sequence). CDR3 residues: CASSPTGFPYEQYF. The CDR3 nucleotides read TGTGCCAGCAGTCCGACAGGGTTCCCCTACGAGCAGTACTTC.

This rearrangement joins TRBV7-2 to TRBJ2-1, with 9 nucleotides matching TRBD2. Losses at the gene ends were 3 bases for V and 5 bases for J; bases not matched to a gene: 5. The CDR3 consists of 15 residues. Germline values: CDR1 SGHTA, CDR2 FQGNSA. DNA of the CDR3: TGTGCCAGCAGCTTGGTAGCGGGGGCCCACAATGAGCAGTTCTTC. This gives the protein CASSLVAGAHNEQFF. The variable domain in full, completed from reference TRBV7-2 and TRBJ2-1, reads GAGVSQSPSNKVTEKGKDVELRCDPISGHTALYWYRQSLGQGLEFLIYFQGNSAPDKSGLPSDRFSAERTGGSVSTLTIQRTQQEDSAVYLCASSLVAGAHNEQFFGPGTRLTVL.

The V and J genes are TRBV19 and TRBJ2-3, with 9 bases aligning to TRBD1. The CDR3 extends over 15 amino acids. CDR1 is LNHDA, CDR2 SQIVND, per germline (reference sequence). V shed 6 bases, J shed 3 bases, and the junction held 7 bases outside the gene matches. CDR3 sequence reads: CASSLQGAGTDTQYF. CDR3 nucleotide sequence: TGTGCCAGTAGCTTACAGGGGGCCGGGACAGATACGCAGTATTTT.

This chain joins TRBV15 and TRBJ2-1, with D possibly matching TRBD1 (5 bases). The CDR3 covers 14 residues. Germline CDR1 and CDR2: LNHNV and YYDKDF (reference sequence). V lost 0 bases to trimming and J lost 8 bases, with 11 bases between them. CDR3 nucleotide sequence: TGTGCCACCAGCAGAGATCAGGGTGGGGATGAGCAGTTCTTC. The encoded protein is CATSRDQGGDEQFF.

V gene TRBV10-3 combines with J gene TRBJ1-1, with 9 bases aligning to TRBD1. Unmatched junction bases numbered 8, after V lost 6 bases and J lost 6 bases. Germline CDR1 ENHRY, CDR2 SYGVKD. The CDR3 is 14 amino acids. This chain's CDR3 is CAIRTGGEGAEAFF. CDR3 nucleotide sequence: TGTGCCATCAGAACAGGGGGCGAAGGGGCTGAAGCTTTCTTT.

The chain employs TRBV2 and TRBJ2-5; D not certain. Trimming shortened V by 4 bases and J by 5 bases, and 11 bases separated the two germline ends. The CDR3 loop spans 13 amino acids. CDR1 SNHLY and CDR2 FYNNEI come from the germline V gene. CDR3 region: CASSGSVGETQYF. CDR3 nucleotide sequence: TGTGCCAGCAGTGGGAGTGTCGGGGAGACCCAGTACTTC.

This chain links TRBV29-1 with TRBJ1-1; D is undetermined. V lost 4 bases and J 7 bases, leaving 7 bases between the germline ends. Germline V gene sequence: CDR1 SQVTM, CDR2 ANQGSEA. The CDR3 covers 10 residues. CDR3 bases: TGCAGCGTTGGAGGTGGTGAAGCTTTCTTT. It specifies CSVGGGEAFF.

The chain combines TRBV5-4 with TRBJ2-1, with 12 bases lining up with TRBD2. The germline CDR1 and CDR2 sequences are SGHNT and YYREEE (reference sequence). Trimming at V came to 4 bases and at J to 4 bases, leaving 6 bases not matched to a gene. The CDR3 totals 16 residues. CDR3 protein: CASSHPGLAGYNEQFF. As DNA, the CDR3 is TGTGCCAGCAGCCATCCGGGACTAGCGGGTTACAATGAGCAGTTCTTC.

The V gene is TRBV6-5, the J gene TRBJ2-5; maybe TRBD1 (5 bases). Trimming pared 6 bases from V and 3 bases from J, leaving 11 bases between. Per germline, CDR1 MNHEY and CDR2 SVGAGI. This CDR3 contains 13 residues. Here the CDR3 reads CASRFAGKETQYF. The DNA for the CDR3 is TGTGCCAGCAGGTTTGCAGGGAAAGAGACCCAGTACTTC.

V usage is TRBV9 and J usage is TRBJ1-2; D uncertain. The germline gives CDR1 SGDLS, CDR2 YYNGEE. Trimming took off 0 bases at V and 4 bases at J, with 7 bases between the two ends. The CDR3 is made up of 13 amino acids. The CDR3 sequence is CASSVDSGYGYTF. The CDR3 nucleotides read TGTGCCAGCAGCGTAGACTCGGGCTATGGCTACACCTTC.

V gene TRBV7-3 combines with J gene TRBJ1-2; 11 nucleotides line up with TRBD1. Germline trimming cut 5 bases from V and 5 bases from J; bases unmatched to any gene: 7. CDR1 is SGHTA and CDR2 is FQGTGA in the germline V gene. The CDR3 totals 15 residues. The CDR3 sequence: CASSPGQGARYGYTF. The CDR3 coding sequence is TGTGCCAGCAGCCCCGGACAGGGGGCGCGGTATGGCTACACCTTC. The complete variable domain, with remaining parts taken from reference TRBV7-3 and TRBJ1-2, reads GAGVSQTPSNKVTEKGKYVELRCDPISGHTALYWYRQSLGQGPEFLIYFQGTGAADDSGLPNDRFFAVRPEGSVSTLKIQRTERGDSAVYLCASSPGQGARYGYTFGSGTRLTVV.

The genes are TRBV27 and TRBJ2-2; D is unresolved. The CDR3 length is 13 residues. CDR1 is MNHEY, CDR2 SMNVEV, per germline (reference sequence). The V end lost 6 bases, the J end lost 3 bases, and 8 bases lay between the germline ends. The CDR3, as DNA: TGTGCCAGCAGCGGTCTCTACACCGGGGAGCTGTTTTTT. Protein sequence: CASSGLYTGELFF.

V is TRBV11-2 and J is TRBJ1-4, with 8 bases matching TRBD1. V shed 3 bases, J shed 2 bases, and the junction held 5 bases outside the gene matches. The CDR3 totals 16 residues. Germline-derived CDR1 and CDR2 are SGHAT and FQNNGV. This chain's CDR3 is CASSFLGDRTNEKLFF. In DNA, the CDR3 is TGTGCCAGCAGCTTCCTAGGGGACAGGACTAATGAAAAACTGTTTTTT.

This clone has only a few counts. The CDR3 loop is CASSEIGTGPYGYTF. The CDR3 DNA reads TGTGCCAGCAGTGAAATCGGGACAGGGCCCTATGGCTACACCTTC. V and J are TRBV6-1 and TRBJ1-2; 9 bases agree with TRBD1. Trimming at V came to 2 bases and at J to 4 bases, leaving 5 bases not matched to a gene. The germline V gene has CDR1 MNHNS and CDR2 SASEGT. This CDR3 has 15 residues.

The genes are TRBV5-6 and TRBJ2-5, with 9 bases aligning to TRBD1. The J call is doubtful: the DNA matches TRBJ2-7 better. The CDR3 has 15 residues. The germline V gene encodes CDR1 SGHDT and CDR2 YYEEEE. The CDR3 DNA is TGTGCCAGCAGCTTGGAGAGGACAGGGGTCGGCGAGCAGTACTTC. Amino acid sequence: CASSLERTGVGEQYF.

The gene calls are TRBV2 and TRBJ1-6, with D perhaps TRBD1 (6 bases). Per germline, CDR1 SNHLY and CDR2 FYNNEI. This CDR3 has 15 residues. V was shortened by 6 bases and J by 7 bases, with 16 bases between the two germline ends. CDR3 sequence reads: CASRVEGVGNSPLHF. CDR3 coding DNA: TGTGCCAGCAGGGTAGAGGGGGTTGGGAATTCACCCCTCCACTTT.